Below, 24 T cell receptor beta chains from the same sample are listed, as sequenced in a study of response to subunit inactivated influenza vaccine. A single record per CDR3 protein comes from TCRdb applying MiXCR to the RT-PCR reads. Of over 400,000 distinct CDR3 sequences in the sample, under 15% are singletons; the top ten hold around 12%. The input for sequencing was PBMCs from blood, taken roughly 47 days after vaccination. The receptor source for this set is a man aged 50-59 years who received an inactivated influenza vaccine.

This chain links TRBV7-9 with TRBJ2-1; 7 bases map to TRBD1. Trimming took 5 bases from V and 8 from J; bases not matched to a gene: 9. Germline assignment: CDR1 SEHNR and CDR2 FQNEAQ (reference sequence). The CDR3 sequence is 14 residues long. The CDR3 region has the DNA TGTGCCAGCAGCCGGGGACAGACAGTCCATGAGCAGTTCTTC. Translated: CASSRGQTVHEQFF. Complete variable domain (other parts from reference TRBV7-9 and TRBJ2-1): DTGVSQNPRHKITKRGQNVTFRCDPISEHNRLYWYRQTLGQGPEFLTYFQNEAQLEKSRLLSDRFSAERPKGSFSTLEIQRTEQGDSAMYLCASSRGQTVHEQFFGPGTRLTVL.

The V gene is TRBV20-1, the J gene TRBJ2-1; TRBD2 matches 13 bases. Germline V lookup: CDR1 DFQATT, CDR2 SNEGSKA (reference sequence). With 3 bases clipped from V and 0 bases from J, the junction kept 11 bases outside the gene matches. The CDR3 is 19 residues long. The CDR3 bases are TGCAGTGCTAGCCTACGCCCGGGACTAGCGGGACGCTCCTACAATGAGCAGTTCTTC. It codes for CSASLRPGLAGRSYNEQFF.

The chain combines TRBV9 with TRBJ2-5, with 8 bases matching TRBD2. The V gene's germline CDR1 is SGDLS and CDR2 YYNGEE. Trimming at V came to 0 bases and at J to 4 bases, leaving 5 bases not matched to a gene. This CDR3 contains 15 residues. As DNA, the CDR3 is TGTGCCAGCAGCGTAGCGGGGGGGTATGGAGAGACCCAGTACTTC. Amino acid sequence: CASSVAGGYGETQYF.

This clonotype was picked up a small number of times. The J gene is TRBJ2-1, the V gene TRBV5-1; 10 nucleotides align to TRBD1. V lost 3 bases, J lost 5 bases, and 11 bases stayed unmatched. Germline V gene sequence: CDR1 SGHRS, CDR2 YFSETQ. The CDR3 runs to 17 residues. DNA of the CDR3: TGCGCCAGCAGCTCTGATTGGTGGGACAGGGGAAACAATGAGCAGTTCTTC. Protein product: CASSSDWWDRGNNEQFF.

This clonotype has ten or more counts. The chain joins TRBV10-3 to TRBJ2-7, with D uncertain. This CDR3 comprises 15 residues. Per germline, CDR1 ENHRY and CDR2 SYGVKD. V was pared by 2 bases and J by 0 bases, with 11 bases between. This CDR3 reads CAISEGVSSSYEQYF. The CDR3 DNA reads as TGTGCCATCAGTGAGGGGGTTTCAAGCTCCTACGAGCAGTACTTC.

The chain links TRBV20-1 to TRBJ2-3; 7 bases are shared with TRBD2. Germline loops: CDR1 DFQATT, CDR2 SNEGSKA (reference sequence). Losses at the gene ends were 5 bases for V and 0 bases for J; bases not matched to a gene: 8. This CDR3 is 15 amino acids long. The CDR3 protein is CSAELASLSTDTQYF. In DNA, the CDR3 is TGCAGTGCTGAACTAGCGTCCCTCAGCACAGATACGCAGTATTTT.

This rearrangement joins TRBV11-2 to TRBJ2-5, with D perhaps matching TRBD1 or TRBD2 (5 bases each). Deletions cut 4 bases from V and 7 bases from J, with 16 bases between. CDR1 is SGHAT and CDR2 is FQNNGV in the germline V gene. The CDR3 covers 14 residues. The CDR3 DNA follows: TGTGCCAGCAGCTCGGGGACCTCGGTGGGGACCCAGTACTTC. This encodes CASSSGTSVGTQYF.

This sequence joins TRBV25-1 and TRBJ2-7; 11 bases align to TRBD1. The germline CDR1 and CDR2 sequences are MGHDK and SYGVNS. The CDR3 spans 15 residues. The V and J ends lost 3 bases and 3 bases, in that order; junction bases with no gene match: 4. The CDR3 region is CASSDSGTGGYEQYF. The DNA of the CDR3 is TGTGCCAGCAGTGATTCCGGGACAGGGGGCTACGAGCAGTACTTC.

This clonotype was seen ten or more times. The chain has TRBV7-8 and TRBJ2-1, with D tentatively TRBD1 (5 bases). CDR1 is SGHVS and CDR2 is FQNEAQ in the germline V gene. The length of the CDR3 is 14 residues. Deletions cut 2 bases from V and 3 bases from J, with 8 bases between. In DNA, the CDR3 is TGTGCCAGCAGCTTACGCAGGGACTACAATGAGCAGTTCTTC. Its translation: CASSLRRDYNEQFF.

In its sample, this clonotype was seen many times. J is TRBJ2-5 and V is TRBV5-1; D gene unclear. Germline loops: CDR1 SGHRS, CDR2 YFSETQ. V was shortened by 0 bases and J by 2 bases, with 8 bases between the two germline ends. This CDR3 has 14 amino acids. Here the CDR3 reads CASSLGSTQETQYF. The CDR3 DNA reads TGCGCCAGCAGCTTGGGTTCAACACAAGAGACCCAGTACTTC.

This clonotype appeared a few times. The V and J genes are TRBV6-1 and TRBJ2-5; 10 nucleotides match TRBD1. The CDR3 extends over 14 amino acids. J was trimmed by 4 bases and V by 5 bases; bases with no gene match: 4. The V gene's germline CDR1 is MNHNS and CDR2 SASEGT. The CDR3 DNA follows: TGTGCCAGCAGTAAACGGACAGGGGGAGAGACCCAGTACTTC. Protein product: CASSKRTGGETQYF.

The chain employs TRBV7-2 and TRBJ2-7; TRBD2 might be the D (6 bases). The CDR3 totals 14 residues. Germline V lookup: CDR1 SGHTA, CDR2 FQGNSA. V was shortened by 3 bases and J by 2 bases, with 11 bases between the two germline ends. The CDR3 coding sequence is TGTGCCAGCAGCTTTAGGCGGGGTCCCTACGAGCAGTACTTC. The encoded protein is CASSFRRGPYEQYF. Looking up the rest from reference TRBV7-2 and TRBJ2-7 gives the full variable domain: GAGVSQSPSNKVTEKGKDVELRCDPISGHTALYWYRQSLGQGLEFLIYFQGNSAPDKSGLPSDRFSAERTGGSVSTLTIQRTQQEDSAVYLCASSFRRGPYEQYFGPGTRLTVT.

A few counts support this clonotype. This chain connects TRBV5-1 to TRBJ1-1; 9 bases align to TRBD1. The CDR3 is made up of 15 amino acids. V shed 0 bases and J 5 bases; nucleotides not matched to a gene: 5. The V gene's germline CDR1 is SGHRS and CDR2 YFSETQ. CDR3 DNA: TGCGCCAGCAGCTTGGATGGGACAGGGACGACTGAAGCTTTCTTT. Amino acid sequence: CASSLDGTGTTEAFF.

This clonotype appeared a few times. The V gene is TRBV20-1, the J gene TRBJ1-6; D uncertain. Germline values: CDR1 DFQATT, CDR2 SNEGSKA (reference sequence). The CDR3 consists of 12 residues. Trimming removed 2 bases from V and 14 bases from J, with 13 bases in between. CDR3 sequence reads: CSARRETFTLHF. Written as DNA, the CDR3 is TGCAGTGCTAGACGGGAAACATTCACCCTCCACTTT.

This clonotype was counted a few times. The chain combines TRBV10-2 with TRBJ2-5, with 12 nucleotides matching TRBD2. Trimming took 2 bases from V and 4 from J; bases not matched to a gene: 8. The CDR3 spans 17 residues. Looked up from germline, CDR1 is WSHSY and CDR2 is SAAADI. The CDR3 protein is CASSETLAGGTGETQYF. In DNA form, the CDR3 reads TGCGCCAGCAGTGAGACCCTAGCGGGGGGGACGGGAGAGACCCAGTACTTC.

This clonotype was seen a handful of times. The chain is built from TRBV5-1 and TRBJ2-2, with TRBD1 matching 9 bases. Germline V gene data show CDR1 as SGHRS and CDR2 as YFSETQ. With 6 bases clipped from V and 4 bases from J, the junction kept 10 bases outside the gene matches. The CDR3 totals 16 residues. The CDR3 DNA follows: TGCGCCAGCACCGGCCGTGAGACAGGGGGCACCGGGGAGCTGTTTTTT. Residues: CASTGRETGGTGELFF.

The chain joins TRBV12-3 or TRBV12-4 to TRBJ2-6, with D possibly matching TRBD1 (5 bases). V was pared by 5 bases and J by 2 bases, with 7 bases between. The CDR3 has 14 amino acids. CDR3 protein: CASSKTAGANVLTF. Here the CDR3 DNA reads TGTGCCAGCAGTAAGACAGCTGGGGCCAACGTCCTGACTTTC.

This clonotype showed up many times. V is TRBV7-9 and J is TRBJ2-3; 9 bases match TRBD2. Germline trimming cut 1 base from V and 2 bases from J; bases unmatched to any gene: 1. Germline V gene lookup returns CDR1 SEHNR and CDR2 FQNEAQ (reference sequence). The CDR3 has 15 residues. The CDR3 loop is CASSLEGLATDTQYF. In DNA, the CDR3 is TGTGCCAGCAGCTTAGAGGGACTAGCCACAGATACGCAGTATTTT.

This clonotype was detected ten times or more. The V and J genes are TRBV7-2 and TRBJ2-3; tentative D call: TRBD1 (5 bases). There are 15 residues in the CDR3. The germline V and J ends were trimmed by 1 base and 0 bases, with 8 bases remaining between them. Per germline, CDR1 SGHTA and CDR2 FQGNSA. The CDR3 loop is CASSLVGHSTDTQYF. CDR3 coding DNA: TGTGCCAGCAGCTTAGTTGGACACAGCACAGATACGCAGTATTTT. The full variable domain, completed using reference TRBV7-2 and TRBJ2-3, is GAGVSQSPSNKVTEKGKDVELRCDPISGHTALYWYRQSLGQGLEFLIYFQGNSAPDKSGLPSDRFSAERTGGSVSTLTIQRTQQEDSAVYLCASSLVGHSTDTQYFGPGTRLTVL.

The chain is built from TRBV29-1 and TRBJ2-1; 7 nucleotides line up with TRBD1. V lost 4 bases, J lost 5 bases, and 5 bases stayed unmatched. This CDR3 contains 13 residues. The germline CDR1 and CDR2 sequences are SQVTM and ANQGSEA. The DNA of the CDR3 is TGCAGCGTTGTCGGGACAGTCCACAATGAGCAGTTCTTC. Translation: CSVVGTVHNEQFF.

As concerns this clonotype: Relative to the germline gene, one junction end is altered; a read error may explain this. The chain carries TRBV20-1 and TRBJ1-2, with D possibly TRBD1 on 5 matching bases. The germline gives CDR1 DFQATT, CDR2 SNEGSKA (reference sequence). This CDR3 spans 11 amino acids. The CDR3 sequence: CSASGGDLSSF. CDR3 sequence (DNA): TGCAGTGCTAGCGGTGGGGACTTAAGTTCCTTC.

This clonotype was seen many times. The chain uses TRBV5-1 and TRBJ1-3, with 7 bases matching TRBD1. CDR1 SGHRS and CDR2 YFSETQ come from the germline V gene. The junction had 8 bases not matched to a gene; V was cut back by 4 bases and J by 4 bases. This CDR3 is built from 15 residues. In DNA, the CDR3 is TGCGCCAGCAGCGGAGGACAGGCTTTCGGAAACACCATATATTTT. It yields the protein CASSGGQAFGNTIYF.

This clonotype was counted many times. The chain uses TRBV6-1 and TRBJ2-5, with TRBD2 matching 9 bases. Germline trimming cut 4 bases from V and 5 bases from J; bases unmatched to any gene: 11. The CDR3 sequence is 16 residues long. CDR1 MNHNS and CDR2 SASEGT come from the germline V gene. CDR3 in DNA: TGTGCCAGCAGTGTCGGAAGCGGGGGGTTCCTTGAGACCCAGTACTTC. Translating gives CASSVGSGGFLETQYF.

This clonotype was detected only a few times. This chain links TRBV20-1 with TRBJ1-1; D not resolved. CDR1 DFQATT and CDR2 SNEGSKA come from the germline V gene (reference sequence). The CDR3 contains 12 residues. Trimming shortened V by 6 bases and J by 0 bases, and 8 bases separated the two germline ends. CDR3 nucleotide sequence: TGCAGTGCCTGGGGAGTGAACACTGAAGCTTTCTTT. Amino acid sequence: CSAWGVNTEAFF.